Listed below are T cell receptor beta chains from one sample, sequenced in a study of beta chain features in type 1 diabetes. The method was immunoSEQ multiplex PCR; TCRdb's version includes in-frame clones alone and lacks a portion of them. Of 810,000 or so clones listed, 15% to 20% are singletons. Sample: naive CD4+ T cells from blood. These receptors came from a woman aged 18-29 years in good health. CDR3s include the opening cysteine and the closing phenylalanine or tryptophan. Each record gives: CDR3 protein, CDR3 DNA, V gene, CDR3 length, J gene, clone size, D gene. D genes are given only for firm matches. Only part of the rows carry a size: once, few, many, or a class if the clone is expanded.

CDR3 protein: CAISEPGGRAFETQYF
CDR3 DNA: TGTGCCATCAGTGAGCCGGGCGGGAGGGCGTTTGAGACCCAGTACTTC
V gene: TRBV10-3
CDR3 length: 16
J gene: TRBJ2-5
clone size: few
D gene: TRBD2

CDR3 protein: CASSQDWGADGYTF
CDR3 DNA: TGCGCCAGCAGCCAAGATTGGGGGGCGGACGGCTACACCTTC
V gene: TRBV4-3
CDR3 length: 14
J gene: TRBJ1-2
clone size: few
D gene: NA

CDR3 protein: CASSLVLAGSYEQYF
CDR3 DNA: TGTGCCAGCAGCTTAGTTCTAGCGGGGTCCTACGAGCAGTACTTC
V gene: TRBV7-8
CDR3 length: 15
J gene: TRBJ2-7
clone size: NA
D gene: TRBD2

CDR3 protein: CASRRTALNSPLHF
CDR3 DNA: TGTGCCAGCAGGAGGACAGCCCTCAATTCACCCCTCCACTTT
V gene: TRBV27
CDR3 length: 14
J gene: TRBJ1-6
clone size: NA
D gene: NA

CDR3 protein: CASSGRDRGRKGETQYF
CDR3 DNA: TGTGCCAGCAGTGGCCGGGACAGGGGGAGGAAGGGAGAGACCCAGTACTTC
V gene: TRBV28
CDR3 length: 17
J gene: TRBJ2-5
clone size: few
D gene: TRBD1

CDR3 protein: CASSRRQGPPTDTQYF
CDR3 DNA: TGTGCCAGCAGCCGAAGACAGGGGCCCCCCACAGATACGCAGTATTTT
V gene: TRBV5-4
CDR3 length: 16
J gene: TRBJ2-3
clone size: NA
D gene: TRBD1

CDR3 protein: CASSFGTGGLNEQFF
CDR3 DNA: TGTGCCAGCAGTTTTGGGACAGGGGGGTTGAATGAGCAGTTCTTC
V gene: TRBV6-6
CDR3 length: 15
J gene: TRBJ2-1
clone size: few
D gene: TRBD1

CDR3 protein: CASSSSTSGAYNEQFF
CDR3 DNA: TGTGCCAGCAGTTCATCGACTAGCGGAGCTTACAATGAGCAGTTCTTC
V gene: TRBV28
CDR3 length: 16
J gene: TRBJ2-1
clone size: few
D gene: TRBD2

CDR3 protein: CASSSTGTSGSGTQYF
CDR3 DNA: TGTGCCAGTAGTTCCACCGGGACTAGCGGGAGTGGTACGCAGTATTTT
V gene: TRBV19
CDR3 length: 16
J gene: TRBJ2-3
clone size: NA
D gene: TRBD2

CDR3 protein: CASSLAPEFNYGYTF
CDR3 DNA: TGTGCCAGCAGTTTAGCCCCAGAGTTTAACTATGGCTACACCTTC
V gene: TRBV27
CDR3 length: 15
J gene: TRBJ1-2
clone size: NA
D gene: NA

CDR3 protein: CASSLGLAGGEETQYF
CDR3 DNA: TGTGCTAGCAGCCTAGGACTAGCGGGAGGGGAGGAGACCCAGTACTTC
V gene: TRBV7-7
CDR3 length: 16
J gene: TRBJ2-5
clone size: NA
D gene: TRBD2

CDR3 protein: CASSEDRAAKNIQYF
CDR3 DNA: TGCGCCAGCAGCGAGGACAGGGCAGCCAAAAACATTCAGTACTTC
V gene: TRBV5-1
CDR3 length: 15
J gene: TRBJ2-4
clone size: NA
D gene: TRBD1

CDR3 protein: CASQSGGGARTGELFF
CDR3 DNA: TGTGCCAGCCAATCGGGAGGGGGCGCGCGGACCGGGGAGCTGTTTTTT
V gene: TRBV6-6
CDR3 length: 16
J gene: TRBJ2-2
clone size: NA
D gene: NA

CDR3 protein: CASSVNGRSTDTQYF
CDR3 DNA: TGTGCCAGCAGTGTTAACGGGAGGAGCACAGATACGCAGTATTTT
V gene: TRBV6-1
CDR3 length: 15
J gene: TRBJ2-3
clone size: few
D gene: TRBD2

CDR3 protein: CASSLSYQHLYF
CDR3 DNA: TGTGCCAGCAGTTTATCTTACCAACATCTATATTTT
V gene: TRBV28
CDR3 length: 12
J gene: TRBJ1-3
clone size: NA
D gene: NA

CDR3 protein: CRKTKGIEAFF
CDR3 DNA: TGCAGAAAGACGAAGGGGATCGAAGCTTTCTTT
V gene: TRBV20-1
CDR3 length: 11
J gene: TRBJ1-1
clone size: NA
D gene: NA

CDR3 protein: CASSPRLAGLYEQYF
CDR3 DNA: TGTGCCAGCTCACCGAGACTAGCGGGGTTGTACGAGCAGTACTTC
V gene: TRBV18
CDR3 length: 15
J gene: TRBJ2-7
clone size: NA
D gene: TRBD2

CDR3 protein: CASRGLAGAYEQYF
CDR3 DNA: TGTGCCAGCAGGGGACTAGCGGGAGCCTACGAGCAGTACTTC
V gene: TRBV28
CDR3 length: 14
J gene: TRBJ2-7
clone size: few
D gene: TRBD2

CDR3 protein: CASSQGGTGLKNEKLFF
CDR3 DNA: TGCGCCAGCAGTCAAGGGGGGACGGGGTTAAAAAATGAAAAACTGTTTTTT
V gene: TRBV23-1
CDR3 length: 17
J gene: TRBJ1-4
clone size: NA
D gene: NA

CDR3 protein: CASENGSHSYEQYF
CDR3 DNA: TGTGCCAGCGAAAACGGAAGTCACTCCTACGAGCAGTACTTC
V gene: TRBV2
CDR3 length: 14
J gene: TRBJ2-7
clone size: NA
D gene: NA

CDR3 protein: CATSRGGRSLQEQYF
CDR3 DNA: TGTGCCACCAGCAGGGGCGGGAGGTCCCTTCAGGAGCAGTACTTC
V gene: TRBV15
CDR3 length: 15
J gene: TRBJ2-5
clone size: NA
D gene: TRBD2